A single sample gave rise to the 3 T cell receptor beta chains below, sequenced in a study of monozygotic twins with inflammatory bowel disease (dated by TCRdb to between 2017 and 2020). Library prep was done by 5' RACE. Sequencing instrument: Illumina HiSeq 2500. Following reprocessing of the reads by TCRdb, the data hold one row per CDR3 protein sequence and no DNA is available. The sample table holds more than 85,000 distinct CDR3 sequences. 12% of the sample rests with the top ten. Material for sequencing was blood. The receptor set was obtained from a human donor with ulcerative colitis or Crohn's disease, or a healthy co-twin of an affected twin (not recorded which).

The V gene is TRBV12-3 or TRBV12-4, the J gene TRBJ2-7; TCRdb reports TRBD2, a call that lacks DNA to check it against. The CDR3 runs 13 residues. CDR3 sequence reads: CASSYLAGGEQYF.

The chain couples TRBV18 to TRBJ2-7; lacking DNA, the TRBD1 call made by TCRdb goes unchecked. The CDR3 runs 14 residues. Germline V lookup: CDR1 KGHSH, CDR2 LQKENI. The CDR3 loop reads CASSPGQGYYEQYF.

The rearrangement links TRBV20-1 to TRBJ2-7; with no DNA, the TCRdb D assignment of TRBD2 cannot be verified. In germline, CDR1 is DFQATT, CDR2 SNEGSKA (reference sequence). This CDR3 is 13 amino acids long. CDR3 loop: CSANGLAAYEQYF.